The sequence of this T cell receptor (beta chain) was determined in a study of Ad26.COV2.S vaccination and SARS-CoV-2 variants. Overall study context: Donor participated within the Ad26.COV2.S arm of the COV1001 trial. Ad26.COV2.S given intramuscularly, once or twice 56 days apart.

Germline CDR1 and CDR2: SGHDT and YYEEEE. V was clipped by 0 bases and J by 0 bases, with 7 bases between them. The CDR3 runs to 14 residues. With respect to this clone: No antigen is known for it.

The study's findings and limits: The placebo group had lower spike-specific TCR breadth than the vaccine recipients did.

Libraries were prepared by immunoSEQ multiplex PCR; TCRdb keeps only in-frame clonotypes and omits some of them. The data show hundreds of thousands of clones, around 86% seen once. Treatment indicated: around 19 received Ad26.COV2.S at low or high dose, single or two shots; several received placebo; per-sample allocation not given. Sample collection was performed on day 63 after the first vaccine or placebo injection. V gene TRBV5-6 combines with J gene TRBJ2-7; D unresolved. The sequencing used peripheral blood, collected in a trial of Ad26.COV2.S vaccine versus placebo. This TCR came from a person between 18 and 60 years old who received the Ad26.COV2.S COVID-19 vaccine or a placebo. CDR3 sequence reads: CASSLGTVSYEQYF. The CDR3 bases are TGTGCCAGCAGCTTGGGGACGGTCTCCTACGAGCAGTACTTC. The variable domain in full, with the rest retrieved from reference TRBV5-6 and TRBJ2-7, is DAGVTQSPTHLIKTRGQQVTLRCSPKSGHDTVSWYQQALGQGPQFIFQYYEEEERQRGNFPDRFSGHQFPNYSSELNVNALLLGDSALYLCASSLGTVSYEQYFGPGTRLTVT.